One and the same sample provided the 26 T cell receptor beta chains below, sequenced in a study of cytomegalovirus exposure and HLA in healthy donors. Researchers ran the PCR with 60 Vbeta and 13 Jbeta primers. TCRdb keeps only in-frame clones here, not all; method: immunoSEQ multiplex PCR. The sample holds about 120,000 clones; around 82% are singletons and the top ten take about 10%. Sequencing was performed on PBMCs. The receptors stem from a male donor in good health and CMV-seropositive.

This chain links TRBV9 with TRBJ2-1, with a possible D match to TRBD2 (6 bases). The CDR3 runs to 15 residues. Germline V gives CDR1 SGDLS, CDR2 YYNGEE. V was shortened by 5 bases and J by 1 base, with 13 bases between the two germline ends. This CDR3 reads CASSEMGGSYNEQFF. CDR3 DNA sequence: TGTGCCAGCAGTGAAATGGGGGGATCCTACAATGAGCAGTTCTTC. The complete variable domain, with remaining parts taken from reference TRBV9 and TRBJ2-1, reads DSGVTQTPKHLITATGQRVTLRCSPRSGDLSVYWYQQSLDQGLQFLIQYYNGEERAKGNILERFSAQQFPDLHSELNLSSLELGDSALYFCASSEMGGSYNEQFFGPGTRLTVL.

The chain is built from TRBV30 and TRBJ2-3; 12 bases align to TRBD2. Germline CDR1 and CDR2: GTSNPN and SVGIG (reference sequence). V lost 2 bases and J lost 4; bases outside the gene matches: 10. The CDR3 runs to 17 residues. The CDR3 nucleotides are TGTGCCTGGAGTCGACTAGCGGGAGTCGGTGGCCCAGATACGCAGTATTTT. Translating gives CAWSRLAGVGGPDTQYF.

The J gene is TRBJ1-2, the V gene TRBV27; D not certain. This CDR3 comprises 14 residues. Trimming shortened V by 0 bases and J by 6 bases, and 11 bases separated the two germline ends. In germline, CDR1 is MNHEY, CDR2 SMNVEV (reference sequence). CDR3 in DNA: TGTGCCAGCAGTTTATCTGCAGGATTAAATGGCTACACCTTC. This translates into CASSLSAGLNGYTF.

The chain recombines TRBV7-2 with TRBJ2-5; D call uncertain. CDR3 length: 13 amino acids. Trimming cost V 5 bases and J 5 bases, with 12 bases left between them. Germline loops: CDR1 SGHTA, CDR2 FQGNSA. The CDR3 DNA is TGTGCCAGCAGCCTAGTTAAAGCGGAGACCCAGTACTTC. This encodes CASSLVKAETQYF.

This clone was seen just once. The chain is built from TRBV9 and TRBJ1-2; D is undetermined. This CDR3 is built from 12 residues. V was trimmed by 4 bases and J by 2 bases, leaving 6 bases between them. Germline V lookup: CDR1 SGDLS, CDR2 YYNGEE. CDR3 loop: CASSIQNYGYTF. The CDR3 DNA follows: TGTGCCAGCAGCATTCAAAACTATGGCTACACCTTC.

The chain is built from TRBV5-1 and TRBJ2-2; TRBD2 is a possible D gene (5 bases). Germline V gene sequence: CDR1 SGHRS, CDR2 YFSETQ. The CDR3 has 15 amino acids. Trimming cost V 4 bases and J 5 bases, with 15 bases left between them. The CDR3 here is CASSIASGITGELFF. As DNA, the CDR3 is TGCGCCAGCAGCATAGCTTCGGGGATTACCGGGGAGCTGTTTTTT.

The chain combines TRBV5-1 with TRBJ1-4; D is unclear. CDR1 is SGHRS and CDR2 is YFSETQ in the germline V gene. This CDR3 comprises 15 residues. Between the trimmed V and J ends, which lost 0 bases and 4 bases, there was a span of 10 bases. The CDR3 sequence: CASSLVTPYNEKLFF. CDR3 sequence (DNA): TGCGCCAGCAGCTTGGTGACACCTTATAATGAAAAACTGTTTTTT.

This clone was counted only a few times. The DNA of the CDR3 is TGCAGCGTTGAAGTTTTCCAGGGTTCCGGGGAAAAACTGTTTTTT. Protein product: CSVEVFQGSGEKLFF. V is TRBV29-1 and J is TRBJ1-4, with a possible D match to TRBD1 (5 bases). CDR1 is SQVTM and CDR2 is ANQGSEA in the germline V gene. The CDR3 runs 15 residues. Trimming removed 1 base from V and 8 bases from J, with 17 bases in between. The entire variable domain, with the rest obtained from reference TRBV29-1 and TRBJ1-4, is as follows: SAVISQKPSRDICQRGTSLTIQCQVDSQVTMMFWYRQQPGQSLTLIATANQGSEATYESGFVIDKFPISRPNLTFSTLTVSNMSPEDSSIYLCSVEVFQGSGEKLFFGSGTQLSVL.

The chain has TRBV7-2 and TRBJ2-2, with 10 nucleotides matching TRBD2. The V gene end was trimmed by 4 bases and the J gene end by 5 bases; junction bases not matched to a gene: 10. The CDR3 loop spans 17 amino acids. The V gene's germline CDR1 is SGHTA and CDR2 FQGNSA. The CDR3 is CASSSVVIAGGTGELFF. The CDR3 nucleotides are TGTGCCAGCAGCTCCGTAGTTATAGCGGGAGGAACCGGGGAGCTGTTTTTT. Supplemented by reference TRBV7-2 and TRBJ2-2, the full variable domain reads GAGVSQSPSNKVTEKGKDVELRCDPISGHTALYWYRQSLGQGLEFLIYFQGNSAPDKSGLPSDRFSAERTGGSVSTLTIQRTQQEDSAVYLCASSSVVIAGGTGELFFGEGSRLTVL.

J is TRBJ2-7 and V is TRBV6-1, with a weak D call TRBD2 (6 bases). Per the germline V gene, CDR1 is MNHNS and CDR2 is SASEGT. This CDR3 comprises 17 residues. V was shortened by 2 bases and J by 1 base, with 18 bases between the two germline ends. This CDR3 reads CASSEYGWGVSSYEQYF. The DNA for the CDR3 is TGTGCCAGCAGTGAATACGGCTGGGGGGTGTCGTCCTACGAGCAGTACTTC.

The V call is TRBV7-9, the J call TRBJ1-3; 7 nucleotides line up with TRBD1. CDR3 size: 15 residues. Germline CDR1 is SEHNR and CDR2 is FQNEAQ (reference sequence). The V gene end was trimmed by 6 bases and the J gene end by 0 bases; junction bases not matched to a gene: 5. CDR3 amino acids: CASSQGGSSGNTIYF. CDR3 bases: TGTGCCAGCAGTCAGGGGGGCTCCTCTGGAAACACCATATATTTT.

The chain combines TRBV5-4 with TRBJ2-5; TRBD1 agrees at 11 bases. The CDR3 contains 16 residues. The germline CDR1 and CDR2 sequences are SGHNT and YYREEE (reference sequence). The ends lost 1 base at V and 4 bases at J; junction bases unmatched: 6. The CDR3, as DNA: TGTGCCAGCAGCTTGAGGTGGACAGGGGGCGCAGAGACCCAGTACTTC. Protein sequence: CASSLRWTGGAETQYF. Supplemented by reference TRBV5-4 and TRBJ2-5, the full variable domain reads ETGVTQSPTHLIKTRGQQVTLRCSSQSGHNTVSWYQQALGQGPQFIFQYYREEENGRGNFPPRFSGLQFPNYSSELNVNALELDDSALYLCASSLRWTGGAETQYFGPGTRLLVL.

CDR3 in DNA: TGTGCCAGCAGGCGGGACAGCTCGTCCACTGAAGCTTTCTTT. Encoded protein: CASRRDSSSTEAFF. The chain is built from TRBV6-6 and TRBJ1-1; 7 bases are a match to TRBD1. V was clipped by 6 bases and J by 4 bases; unmatched bases: 8. The CDR3 sequence is 14 residues long. Germline V gene sequence: CDR1 MNHNY, CDR2 SVGAGI (reference sequence).

V is TRBV27 and J is TRBJ2-1; tentatively, D is TRBD1 (5 bases). V gave up 2 bases and J gave up 0 bases, with 8 bases separating them. The CDR3 is 15 amino acids. The germline V gene has CDR1 MNHEY and CDR2 SMNVEV (reference sequence). The CDR3 DNA reads as TGTGCCAGCAGTTTAGACAGACGCTCCTACAATGAGCAGTTCTTC. Residues: CASSLDRRSYNEQFF.

The chain links TRBV7-3 to TRBJ2-1; TRBD1 matches 9 bases. V lost 6 bases, J lost 2 bases, and 5 bases stayed unmatched. The CDR3 loop spans 15 amino acids. From germline, CDR1 is SGHTA and CDR2 FQGTGA. The CDR3 nucleotides are TGTGCCAGCAGTTACCGGACAGGGGCCTACAATGAGCAGTTCTTC. This codes for CASSYRTGAYNEQFF.

This chain joins TRBV4-1 and TRBJ2-5; D unresolved. The J call may be mistaken, given a closer DNA end match to TRBJ2-7. CDR3 length equals 13 residues. The V gene's germline CDR1 is MGHRA and CDR2 YSYEKL. In nucleotides, the CDR3 is TGCGCCAGCAGCCAAGGCCCGAGGTACGAGCAGTACTTC. Its translation is CASSQGPRYEQYF.

This chain uses TRBV28 with TRBJ2-7, with D tentatively TRBD2 (5 bases). Trimming removed 6 bases at V and 4 bases at J, with 13 bases between. Germline assignment: CDR1 MDHEN and CDR2 SYDVKM. The CDR3 has 13 amino acids. The CDR3 nucleotides read TGTGCCAGCAGGGCAGCGGAACCTTACGAGCAGTACTTC. Amino acid sequence: CASRAAEPYEQYF.

This chain links TRBV5-4 with TRBJ1-5; 7 nucleotides line up with TRBD1. This CDR3 contains 13 residues. Germline assignment: CDR1 SGHNT and CDR2 YYREEE (reference sequence). The trim removed 2 bases at V and 6 bases at J, leaving 2 bases unmatched. As DNA, the CDR3 is TGTGCCAGCAGCTTACAGGGGAGTCAGCCCCAGCATTTT. The encoded protein is CASSLQGSQPQHF. The complete variable domain, with remaining parts taken from reference TRBV5-4 and TRBJ1-5, reads ETGVTQSPTHLIKTRGQQVTLRCSSQSGHNTVSWYQQALGQGPQFIFQYYREEENGRGNFPPRFSGLQFPNYSSELNVNALELDDSALYLCASSLQGSQPQHFGDGTRLSIL.

The gene calls are TRBV28 and TRBJ2-5; the D gene is possibly TRBD2 (5 bases). This CDR3 region has 12 residues. V was trimmed by 6 bases and J by 1 base, leaving 6 bases between them. Per germline, CDR1 MDHEN and CDR2 SYDVKM. CDR3 sequence reads: CASRRAQETQYF. The CDR3 bases are TGTGCCAGCAGGAGGGCCCAAGAGACCCAGTACTTC.

The chain has TRBV7-3 and TRBJ2-5; TRBD2 matches 12 bases. The germline V gene has CDR1 SGHTA and CDR2 FQGTGA. The junction had 10 bases not matched to a gene; V was cut back by 3 bases and J by 5 bases. The CDR3 consists of 17 residues. The CDR3 here is CASSLWLAGGPSETQYF. The CDR3 bases are TGTGCCAGCAGCTTGTGGCTAGCGGGAGGGCCCTCGGAGACCCAGTACTTC.

This sequence joins TRBV27 and TRBJ2-1; D is unresolved. Germline V gene sequence: CDR1 MNHEY, CDR2 SMNVEV (reference sequence). The CDR3 totals 16 residues. Trimming took off 2 bases at V and 0 bases at J, with 11 bases between the two ends. The DNA of the CDR3 is TGTGCCAGCAGTTTAGATCCAGGAAGCTCCTACAATGAGCAGTTCTTC. This translates into CASSLDPGSSYNEQFF.

The DNA for the CDR3 is TGCAGCGTTGGGACCGGGACAGGGGGCTTAGAGACCCAGTACTTC. Translating it yields CSVGTGTGGLETQYF. This chain connects TRBV29-1 to TRBJ2-5; 12 bases are a match to TRBD1. The trim removed 4 bases at V and 4 bases at J, leaving 7 bases unmatched. The CDR3 is 15 amino acids. CDR1 is SQVTM, CDR2 ANQGSEA, per germline.

The chain carries TRBV27 and TRBJ2-3; D call uncertain. This CDR3 spans 14 amino acids. Trimming shortened V by 5 bases and J by 8 bases, and 17 bases separated the two germline ends. The germline CDR1 and CDR2 sequences are MNHEY and SMNVEV (reference sequence). The CDR3 is CASSPRVPSRTQYF. CDR3 nucleotide sequence: TGTGCCAGCAGTCCTCGGGTCCCCTCACGTACGCAGTATTTT.

The chain uses TRBV19 and TRBJ2-7, with TRBD2 identical over 7 bases. J lost 4 bases, V lost 5 bases, and 8 bases had no gene match. Germline CDR1 LNHDA, CDR2 SQIVND (reference sequence). The CDR3 has 14 residues. The CDR3 sequence is CASSPQRGTYEQYF. CDR3 sequence (DNA): TGTGCCAGTAGTCCCCAGCGGGGCACTTACGAGCAGTACTTC.

This clone was observed once. The V gene is TRBV7-9, the J gene TRBJ1-1, with 7 nucleotides matching TRBD1. CDR1 is SEHNR and CDR2 is FQNEAQ in the germline V gene (reference sequence). There are 16 residues in the CDR3. Unmatched junction bases numbered 13, after V lost 5 bases and J lost 4 bases. This CDR3 reads CASSNPDREGTTEAFF. The CDR3 nucleotides read TGTGCCAGCAGCAATCCAGACAGGGAAGGCACCACTGAAGCTTTCTTT.

The genes are TRBV4-3 and TRBJ2-3; 14 bases fit TRBD2. The CDR3 extends over 17 amino acids. Per germline, CDR1 LGHNA and CDR2 YSLEER. J gave up 4 bases and V 0 bases, and 3 bases lay outside the gene matches. CDR3 protein: CASSQEGTSGSSDTQYF. CDR3 in DNA: TGCGCCAGCAGCCAAGAAGGGACTAGCGGGAGTTCAGATACGCAGTATTTT.